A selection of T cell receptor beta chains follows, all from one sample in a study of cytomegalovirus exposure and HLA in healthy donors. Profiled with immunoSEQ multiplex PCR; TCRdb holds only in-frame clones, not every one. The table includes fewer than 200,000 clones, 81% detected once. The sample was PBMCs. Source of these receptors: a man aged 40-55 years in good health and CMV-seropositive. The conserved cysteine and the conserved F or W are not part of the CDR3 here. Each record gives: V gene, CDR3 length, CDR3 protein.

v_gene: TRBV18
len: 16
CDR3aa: ASSPKEAGTGGTGELF

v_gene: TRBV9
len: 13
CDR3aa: ASSATGTGVYGYT

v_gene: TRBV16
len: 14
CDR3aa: ASSQVSRPAGQPQH

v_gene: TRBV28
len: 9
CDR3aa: ASSSDYGYT

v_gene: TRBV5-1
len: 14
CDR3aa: ASSLGQGGTIETQY

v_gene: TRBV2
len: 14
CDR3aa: ASSVRTSGVYNEQF

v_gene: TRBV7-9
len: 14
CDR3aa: ASSLGGSVSYNEQF

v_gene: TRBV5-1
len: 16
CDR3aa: ASSLAASGRAAGDTQY

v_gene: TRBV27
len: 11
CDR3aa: ASSLAENTEAF

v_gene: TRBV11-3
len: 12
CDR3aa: ASSLGTGSYEQY

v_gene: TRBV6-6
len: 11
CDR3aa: ASSYASVSEQF

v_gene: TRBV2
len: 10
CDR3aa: ASASQRETQY

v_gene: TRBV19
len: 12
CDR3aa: ATTHRDLNTEAF

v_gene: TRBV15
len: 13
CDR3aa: ATSRSAGAADTQY

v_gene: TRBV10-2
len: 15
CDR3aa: ASKPGLAGGPPYEQY

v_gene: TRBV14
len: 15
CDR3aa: ASSHLTNRDRAYEQY

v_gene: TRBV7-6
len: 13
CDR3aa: ASSLGPWSTGELF

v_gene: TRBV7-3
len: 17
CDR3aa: ASSLKKGTGGASTDTQY

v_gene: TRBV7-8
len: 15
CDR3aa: ASSGSGRLETNEKLF

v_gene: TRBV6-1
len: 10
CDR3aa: ASSHSGYEQY

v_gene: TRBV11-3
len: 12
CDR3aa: ASSLAREYNEQF

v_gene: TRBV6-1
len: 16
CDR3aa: ASSAQSRGVTGWDEQF

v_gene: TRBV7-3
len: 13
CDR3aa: ASSSGQGGTDTQY

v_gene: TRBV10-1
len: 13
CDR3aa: AIPPSGGQGGELF

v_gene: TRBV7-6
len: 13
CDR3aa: ASSLEPGGVETQY

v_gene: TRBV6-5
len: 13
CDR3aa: ASNLGLAGEGTQY

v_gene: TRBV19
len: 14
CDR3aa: ASSSGTPATNEKLF

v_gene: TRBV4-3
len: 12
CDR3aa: ASSLNFRAGELF

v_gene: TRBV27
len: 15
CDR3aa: ASSTSGSRVGANVLT

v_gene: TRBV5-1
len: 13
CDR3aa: ASSLFSPREDIQY